This T cell receptor beta chain was observed in a study of T-cell memory formation after mild COVID-19. Study-wide context: The TCR clusters were mostly specific to one donor.

This clonotype was found many times. Germline V gene data show CDR1 as KGHDR and CDR2 as SFDVKD. Trimming stripped 9 bases from V and 5 bases from J, with 25 bases between. The CDR3 is made up of 17 amino acids. TCRdb re-analysed the 5' RACE reads in MiXCR, keeping a single row per CDR3 protein. The data contain about 340,000 distinct CDR3 sequences, roughly 13% of them singletons. The TCR comes from a man aged 18 to 29 who had mild COVID-19 (a few samples of this study predate the infection). Cell type and time point are not known. This chain links TRBV24-1 with TRBJ1-3; D ambiguous. Sequenced sample: PBMCs or a T cell subset sorted from them (not recorded which). CDR3 in amino acids: CATPGRVATLWRNTIYF. CDR3 nucleotides: TGTGCCACCCCCGGCCGCGTTGCGACGCTCTGGAGAAACACCATATATTTT.